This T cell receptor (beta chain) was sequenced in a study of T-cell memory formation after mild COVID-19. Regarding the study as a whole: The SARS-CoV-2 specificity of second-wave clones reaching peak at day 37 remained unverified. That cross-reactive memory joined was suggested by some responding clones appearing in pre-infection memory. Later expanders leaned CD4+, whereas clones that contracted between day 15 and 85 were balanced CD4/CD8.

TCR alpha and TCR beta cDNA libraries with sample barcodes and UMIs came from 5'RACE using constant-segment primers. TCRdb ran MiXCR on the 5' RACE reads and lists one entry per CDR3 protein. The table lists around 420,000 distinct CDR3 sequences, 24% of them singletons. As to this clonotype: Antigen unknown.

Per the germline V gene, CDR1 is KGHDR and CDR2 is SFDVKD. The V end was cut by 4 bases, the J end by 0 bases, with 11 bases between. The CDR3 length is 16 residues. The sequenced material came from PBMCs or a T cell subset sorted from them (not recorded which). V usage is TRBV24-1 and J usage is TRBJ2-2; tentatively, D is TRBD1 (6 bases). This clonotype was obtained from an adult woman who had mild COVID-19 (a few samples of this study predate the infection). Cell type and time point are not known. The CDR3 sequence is CATSDNGQPNTGELFF. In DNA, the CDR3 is TGTGCCACCAGTGACAATGGACAGCCGAACACCGGGGAGCTGTTTTTT.